A selection of T cell receptor beta chains follows, all from one sample in a study of early T cells in non-severe SARS-CoV-2 infection. TCRdb recomputed calls from the 5' RACE reads with MiXCR, one row per CDR3 protein. The sample has approximately 57,000 distinct CDR3 sequences; around 12% are singletons. Material for sequencing was whole blood. The receptors were sampled from an adult who was a healthcare worker with PCR-confirmed SARS-CoV-2 infection or an uninfected control (not recorded which). CDR3s include the opening cysteine and the closing phenylalanine or tryptophan. Fields, in order: V gene, J gene, CDR3 protein.

TRBV11-3	TRBJ2-2	CASGTSIGELFF
TRBV11-3	TRBJ2-3	CASSLVGSGATTDTQYF
TRBV15	TRBJ2-1	CATSRGSTGEEQFF
TRBV12-3/TRBV12-4	TRBJ1-1	CASSWENTEAFF
TRBV6-4	TRBJ2-2	CASSRGGDTGELFF
TRBV5-7	TRBJ2-7	CASSLPDRLGPKDEQYF
TRBV19	TRBJ2-3	CASSRRGGADTQYF
TRBV20-1	TRBJ2-4	CSASPGGQNIQYF
TRBV18	TRBJ1-1	CASSPSTGEATEAFF
TRBV10-2	TRBJ2-7	CASSATESYEQYF
TRBV29-1	TRBJ2-1	CSGGSSGWNEQFF
TRBV6-5	TRBJ2-7	CASSYAGGGRRVYEQYF
TRBV2	TRBJ1-1	CATLLETALNTEAFF
TRBV3-1	TRBJ2-7	CASSFYRSLYEQYF
TRBV7-3	TRBJ2-3	CASSHQGGTDTQYF
TRBV6-6	TRBJ2-7	CASSAMPDVEQYF
TRBV29-1	TRBJ2-3	CSVEDQRDTITDTQYF
TRBV5-6	TRBJ1-5	CASSLKGAGGQPQHF
TRBV5-1	TRBJ2-1	CASSLAGGTEQFF
TRBV5-4	TRBJ1-6	CASSSRDINSPLHF
TRBV19	TRBJ1-2	CATKRQGQNYGYTF
TRBV6-1	TRBJ2-1	CVSTTIPNEQFF
TRBV6-5	TRBJ1-1	CASSYAGTGSMNTEAFF
TRBV7-9	TRBJ1-5	CASSLDVLPQHF
TRBV13	TRBJ2-1	CASSLWGTSSIHEQFF
TRBV28	TRBJ1-5	CASRLVPDQPQHF